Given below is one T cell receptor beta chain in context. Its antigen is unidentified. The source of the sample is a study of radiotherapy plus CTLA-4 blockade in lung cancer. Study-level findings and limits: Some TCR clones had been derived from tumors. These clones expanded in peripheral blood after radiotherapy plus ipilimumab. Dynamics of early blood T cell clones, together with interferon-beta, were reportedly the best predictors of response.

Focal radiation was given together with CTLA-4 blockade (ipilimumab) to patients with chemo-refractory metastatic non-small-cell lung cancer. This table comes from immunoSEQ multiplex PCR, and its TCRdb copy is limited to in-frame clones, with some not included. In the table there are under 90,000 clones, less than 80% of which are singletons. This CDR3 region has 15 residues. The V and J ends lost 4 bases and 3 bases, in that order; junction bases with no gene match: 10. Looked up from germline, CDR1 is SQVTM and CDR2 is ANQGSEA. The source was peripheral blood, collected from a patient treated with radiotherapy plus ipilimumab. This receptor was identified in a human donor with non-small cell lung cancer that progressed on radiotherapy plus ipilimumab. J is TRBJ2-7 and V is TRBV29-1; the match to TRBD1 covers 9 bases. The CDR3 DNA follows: TGCAGCGTTGGATCCGGGACAGGGCTATACTACGAGCAGTACTTC. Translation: CSVGSGTGLYYEQYF.